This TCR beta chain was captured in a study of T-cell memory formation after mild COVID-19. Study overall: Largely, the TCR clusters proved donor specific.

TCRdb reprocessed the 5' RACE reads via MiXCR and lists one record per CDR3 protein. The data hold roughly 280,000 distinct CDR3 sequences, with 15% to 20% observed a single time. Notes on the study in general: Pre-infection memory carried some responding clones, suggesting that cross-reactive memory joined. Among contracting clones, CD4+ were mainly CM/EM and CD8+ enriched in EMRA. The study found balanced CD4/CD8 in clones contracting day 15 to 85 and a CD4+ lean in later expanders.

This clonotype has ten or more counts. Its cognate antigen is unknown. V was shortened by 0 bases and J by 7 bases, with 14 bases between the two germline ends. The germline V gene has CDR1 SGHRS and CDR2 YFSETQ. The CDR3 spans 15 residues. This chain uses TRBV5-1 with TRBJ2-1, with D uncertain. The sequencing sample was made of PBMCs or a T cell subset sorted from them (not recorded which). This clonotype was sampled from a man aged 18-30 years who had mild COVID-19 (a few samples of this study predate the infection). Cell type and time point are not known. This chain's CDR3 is CASSLAPDVVNEQFF. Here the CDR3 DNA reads TGCGCCAGCAGCTTGGCTCCGGACGTCGTTAATGAGCAGTTCTTC.